The source of this TCR beta chain is a study of cytomegalovirus exposure and HLA in healthy donors (dated by TCRdb to about 2017). For the wider study: In an earlier analysis of approximately 640 of the donors, 276 Gb of sequence data and 117 million unique TCR beta sequences from about 179 million T cells were reported. In a later genetic analysis, genome-wide SNP genotypes for about three fifths of the roughly 670 donors were used, and that subset was treated as a discovery cohort. Of the roughly 430 genotyped donors, over 70% fell in the genetic ancestry cluster associated with self-reported Caucasian donors. All discovery cohort repertoires had been generated using a single sequencing platform. The T cell repertoires of 670 or so subjects were profiled by immunosequencing and related to cytomegalovirus serostatus. To study patterns of TCR occurrence, a later analysis re-analyzed previously published TCR beta repertoires from just over 650 donors and added high-resolution HLA genotyping. The number of typed donors differed by locus: 629-630 for A, B, C, DRB1 and DQB1; roughly 510 for DQA1; 600 to 610 for DPA1; and about 470 for DPB1. HLA typing covered class I and class II loci at four-digit resolution. The later analysis used no new phenotypic data to find candidate immune exposures, relying instead on TCR beta sequences and their occurrence across donors. Approximately 310 gigabases of sequencing data and about 92 million unique TCR sequences made up an early release that covered approximately 620 HLA-typed donors. Donor age, sex, ethnicity and CMV serostatus were collected together with the repertoire data. The study combined high-throughput TCR immunosequencing, statistical association of individual TCRs with disease status, and machine learning to predict cytomegalovirus infection status. Besides the first cohort of under 700 subjects, a separate validation cohort made up of over 95 different subjects was used. Across approximately 400 genotyped donors of the cohort, an average of about 200,000 unique TCR beta nucleotide sequences per donor were sequenced, and roughly a sixth of those sequences were non-productive. The study aimed to test whether cataloging public T cell receptors could reveal signatures of past pathogen exposure. An earlier analysis of 500 to 650 of the donors applied high-throughput TCR beta sequencing to assess whether each TCR beta V gene segment acted as functional or pseudogenic. A few DR-DQ haplotypes were treated as single units for association and clustering because of strong linkage in the cohort. Beyond this particular receptor, the publication reports: In a later analysis, HLA-associated TCR beta chains were found to be more clonally expanded and to have lower generation probabilities than equally common non-associated chains. CMV serostatus was the only immune exposure information available for the cohort. HLA typing was unavailable for some donors at each locus, so association tests used only the typed subset. In vitro tests confirmed that three of the cytomegalovirus-associated TCR beta chains recognize cytomegalovirus antigens. When HLA alleles, especially DR and DQ, strongly co-occurred, TCR associations were difficult to assign to individual alleles. A later analysis found that TCR association rates varied across HLA loci, with DRB1 alleles showing the most associated TCRs and HLA-C alleles the fewest. According to the authors, the approach could potentially be generalized to other disease states and immunological phenotypes. Some IMGT-functional V segments, including TRBV6-2 and TRBV6-3, could not be told apart with the 87-base-pair reads, so those segments were excluded. In the study, 150 to 200 TCR beta chains were listed as associated with cytomegalovirus. In a later genetic analysis, a missense DCLRE1C variant was associated with V-gene and J-gene trimming of TCR beta chains, and the association was replicated in an independent cohort. Several of the top co-occurrence clusters appeared to be linked to parvovirus B19, influenza, CMV and Epstein-Barr virus, according to a later analysis. In a later analysis, around 17,000 TCR beta sequences were associated with specific HLA alleles at a false discovery rate of 0.05. While some public TCRs were present in many individuals, most TCR sequences turned up only very rarely across donors. The sequencing pipeline was judged likely to have produced a cluster of highly shared sequence variants as a technical artifact. An earlier analysis of around 500 of the donors showed that most TCR beta V segments appeared in productive rearrangements either about 87% or about 30% of the time, which broadly matched IMGT annotations. A further reported finding was that TCR beta sequences accurately predicted the HLA-A and HLA-B alleles for most subjects in the first cohort. In a later genetic analysis, fewer N-insertions in productive TCRs were reported among donors in an Asian-associated ancestry cluster than the roughly 700-donor mean. Linkage disequilibrium might explain the correlated functional status among segregating V segments, but an unknown experimental factor could not be excluded. Most CMV-associated TCR beta chains appeared to be HLA-restricted in a later analysis, and the HLA associations seemed to be driven largely by CMV exposure. This cohort had only TCR beta chains sequenced, and the lack of alpha or paired-chain data limited which features could be detected. Around 16 rarely observed V segments, including chromosome 9 orphons, were excluded from the earlier analysis of just under 600 of the donors because counts were too low. The classifier was reported to diagnose cytomegalovirus status with high specificity and sensitivity in both the original cohort and the validation cohort. Roughly uniform sequencing depth across donors was assumed in presence/absence analyses, although this assumption may not hold.

The library was prepared using the immunoSEQ multiplex PCR assay. The multiplex PCR relied on a mix of 60 forward primers for TCR Vbeta segments and 13 reverse primers for TCR Jbeta segments. The CDR3 region of rearranged TCR beta genes was amplified from genomic DNA by a multiplex PCR assay. Amplified TCR beta libraries were sequenced as 87-base-pair reads on the Illumina HiSeq System. In the paper's pipeline: Across the 670 or so repertoires, a later analysis counted 78 million or so unique TCR beta chains, 9.5 million to 13 million of which were shared by at least two donors. Raw reads were error-corrected and collapsed into unique sequences with a nearest-neighbor algorithm that merged closely related sequences to remove PCR and sequencing errors. CDR3 sequences were aligned to IMGT reference sequences to assign V, D and J gene segments. For a sequence to be retained, at least a six-nucleotide match to both a V gene segment and a J gene segment was required. A rearrangement counted as productive if the CDR3 had no stop codons and remained in frame with V and J, and every other rearrangement counted as non-productive. Following IMGT convention, CDR3 was defined as the stretch from the second conserved V-encoded cysteine up to the conserved J-encoded phenylalanine. The earlier analysis of 500 to 650 of the donors excluded any sequence lacking an unambiguous match to a single V gene segment. In an earlier analysis of around 600 of the donors, V segments were called functional above 56.7% productive rearrangements and were called segregating when the between-donor standard deviation exceeded 5%. A statistical classification framework was developed to diagnose cytomegalovirus status using the catalog of TCR beta chain sequences. A later analysis assigned V and J genes by comparing TCR nucleotide sequences with IMGT/GENE-DB human TR gene sequences. A later analysis assigned CDR3 sequences and most-parsimonious VDJ recombination scenarios with the TCRdist pipeline. A later analysis defined each TCR beta chain by its CDR3 amino acid sequence plus V-gene family, and excluded reads lacking a unique V-gene family. In a later analysis, 450 to 600 highly shared, low-generation-probability nucleotide sequences were removed to address suspected cross-contamination and a sequencing artifact. In a later analysis, a clonal expansion index for each public chain was calculated from normalized within-repertoire ranks of inferred template counts. A later analysis computed generation probabilities with a VDJ recombination model fitted to out-of-frame rearrangements, and checked the results against IGoR. Hypergeometric tests were used in a later analysis to score TCR-TCR, TCR-HLA and TCR-CMV co-occurrence, with a repertoire-size bias correction applied to the TCR pairs. To estimate false discovery rates, a later analysis permuted the HLA or CMV assignments 20 times. In a later analysis, co-occurring TCRs were grouped with DBSCAN, and TCRdist sequence similarity was added when clustering was performed within HLA-allele-positive subsets. Repertoires with fewer than 30,000 or more than 120,000 public chains were left out of co-occurrence clustering, as were roughly five repertoires with anomalous nucleotide sharing. The clones in this table, taken by TCRdb from immuneACCESS, are in-frame only. Not every clone is retained; where verified, under half of the shortfall comes from an unresolved V gene, and the cause of the rest is unknown. V and J calls plus clone size are reproduced from that table; the DNA served to infer D and trimming. Counted in this sample were about 130,000 clones; around 82% of them appeared once. The ten largest make up 10% to 12% of the sample.

For this clone: Its recognized antigen is unknown. Per-nucleotide qualities are absent, and no much larger clonotype sits a single base away.

The cohort was made up of around 720 healthy bone marrow donors. All cohort members were sampled while nominally healthy, although unrecorded immune exposures were likely present. The donor tested CMV seropositive and was one of the 289 seropositive cohort members. Every donor gave a peripheral blood sample, and the peripheral blood mononuclear cells from that sample were used for TCR beta sequencing. Genomic DNA was extracted from the blood cell samples with the Qiagen DNeasy Blood Extraction Kit. Via the germline V gene, CDR1 is SGHVS and CDR2 FQNEAQ. V loses 7 bases, J loses 5 bases, and the germline ends lie 8 bases apart. The CDR3 contains 12 residues, cysteine and phenylalanine counted. The CDR3 DNA has 36 bases and is translated from base 1.

The chain uses TRBV7-8 and TRBJ2-2; the D gene identity is not certain. This sequence was found in a male donor in good health and CMV-seropositive. Sequencing was done on a sample of PBMCs. The CDR3 here reads CASNRGTGELFF. The bases are TGTGCCAGCAACCGAGGAACCGGGGAGCTGTTTTTT.